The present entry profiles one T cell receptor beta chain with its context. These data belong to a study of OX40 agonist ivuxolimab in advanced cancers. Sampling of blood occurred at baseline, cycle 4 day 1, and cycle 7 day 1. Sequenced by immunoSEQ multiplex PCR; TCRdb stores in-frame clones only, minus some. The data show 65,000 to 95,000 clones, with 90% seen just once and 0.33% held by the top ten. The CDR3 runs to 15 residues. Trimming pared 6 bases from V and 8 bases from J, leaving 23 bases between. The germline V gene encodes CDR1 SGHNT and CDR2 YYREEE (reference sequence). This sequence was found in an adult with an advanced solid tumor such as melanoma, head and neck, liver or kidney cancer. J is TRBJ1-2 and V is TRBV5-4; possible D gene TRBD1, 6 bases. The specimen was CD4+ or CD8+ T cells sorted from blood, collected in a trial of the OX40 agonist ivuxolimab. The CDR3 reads CASNLKGGPAHGYTF. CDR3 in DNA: TGTGCCAGCAACCTCAAGGGGGGCCCAGCTCACGGCTACACCTTC.